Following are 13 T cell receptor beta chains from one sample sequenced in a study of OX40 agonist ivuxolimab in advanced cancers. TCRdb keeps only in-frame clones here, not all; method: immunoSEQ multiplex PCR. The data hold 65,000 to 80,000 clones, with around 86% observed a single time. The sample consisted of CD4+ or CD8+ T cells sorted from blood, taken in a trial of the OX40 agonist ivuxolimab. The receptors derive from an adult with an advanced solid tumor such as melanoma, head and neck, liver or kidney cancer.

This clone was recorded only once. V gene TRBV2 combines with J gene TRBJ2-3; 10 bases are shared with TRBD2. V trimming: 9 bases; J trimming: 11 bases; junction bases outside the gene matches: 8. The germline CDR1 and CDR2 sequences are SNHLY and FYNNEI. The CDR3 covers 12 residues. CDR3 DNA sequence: TGTGCCAGTACCCTAGCGGGAGAAGGGCAGTATTTT. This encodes CASTLAGEGQYF.

CDR3 amino acids: CASSLGGSGFSGANVLTF. The CDR3 DNA reads as TGCGCCAGCAGCTTGGGGGGTAGCGGGTTCTCTGGGGCCAACGTCCTGACTTTC. The chain employs TRBV5-1 and TRBJ2-6; 7 bases align to TRBD2. The CDR3 runs to 18 residues. Germline V gives CDR1 SGHRS, CDR2 YFSETQ. V shed 0 bases and J 0 bases; nucleotides not matched to a gene: 6. Variable domain in full (rest from reference TRBV5-1 and TRBJ2-6): KAGVTQTPRYLIKTRGQQVTLSCSPISGHRSVSWYQQTPGQGLQFLFEYFSETQRNKGNFPGRFSGRQFSNSRSEMNVSTLELGDSALYLCASSLGGSGFSGANVLTFGAGSRLTVL.

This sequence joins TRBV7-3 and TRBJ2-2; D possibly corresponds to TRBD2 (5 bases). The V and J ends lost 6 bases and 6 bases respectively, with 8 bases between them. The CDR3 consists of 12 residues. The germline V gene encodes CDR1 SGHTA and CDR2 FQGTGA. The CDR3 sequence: CASRKRPGELFF. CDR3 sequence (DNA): TGTGCCAGCAGGAAGCGGCCCGGGGAGCTGTTTTTT.

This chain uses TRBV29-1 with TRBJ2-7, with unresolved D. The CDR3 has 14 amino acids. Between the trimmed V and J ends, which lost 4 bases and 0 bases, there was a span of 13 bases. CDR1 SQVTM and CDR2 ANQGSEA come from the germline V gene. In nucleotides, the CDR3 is TGCAGCGTTGCAAGACCCACAAGCTCCTACGAGCAGTACTTC. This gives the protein CSVARPTSSYEQYF.

Written as DNA, the CDR3 is TGTGCCAGCAGCAAGGGACGGGGGCTAGCCAAAAACATTCAGTACTTC. It codes for CASSKGRGLAKNIQYF. The V and J genes are TRBV13 and TRBJ2-4; the D gene could be TRBD1 or TRBD2 (6 bases each). CDR1 is PRHDT and CDR2 is FYEKMQ in the germline V gene (reference sequence). The CDR3 runs 16 residues. V was shortened by 5 bases and J by 0 bases, with 14 bases between the two germline ends. The full variable domain, its missing parts supplied by reference TRBV13 and TRBJ2-4, is AAGVIQSPRHLIKEKRETATLKCYPIPRHDTVYWYQQGPGQDPQFLISFYEKMQSDKGSIPDRFSAQQFSDYHSELNMSSLELGDSALYFCASSKGRGLAKNIQYFGAGTRLSVL.

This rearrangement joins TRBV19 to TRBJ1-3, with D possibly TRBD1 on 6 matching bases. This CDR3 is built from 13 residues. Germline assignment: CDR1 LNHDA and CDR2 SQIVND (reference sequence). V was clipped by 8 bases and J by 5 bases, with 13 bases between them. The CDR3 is CASATGRRNTIYF. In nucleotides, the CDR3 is TGTGCCAGTGCCACAGGGAGAAGAAACACCATATATTTT.

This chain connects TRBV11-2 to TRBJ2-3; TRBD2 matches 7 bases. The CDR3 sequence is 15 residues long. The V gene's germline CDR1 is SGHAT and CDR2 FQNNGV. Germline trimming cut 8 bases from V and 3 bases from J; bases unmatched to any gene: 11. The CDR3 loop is CASAIVGGSTDTQYF. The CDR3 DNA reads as TGTGCCAGCGCGATCGTTGGCGGGAGTACAGATACGCAGTATTTT.

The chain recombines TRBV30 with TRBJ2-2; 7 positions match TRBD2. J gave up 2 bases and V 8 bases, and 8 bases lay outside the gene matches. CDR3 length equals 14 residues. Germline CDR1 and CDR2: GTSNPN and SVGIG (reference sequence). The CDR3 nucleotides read TGTGCCGGCGGGGGAGGGAGTAACACCGGGGAGCTGTTTTTT. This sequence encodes CAGGGGSNTGELFF.

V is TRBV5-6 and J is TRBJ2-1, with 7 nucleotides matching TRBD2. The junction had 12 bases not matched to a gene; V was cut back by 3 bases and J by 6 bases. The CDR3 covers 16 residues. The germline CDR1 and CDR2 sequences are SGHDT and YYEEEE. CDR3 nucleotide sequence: TGTGCCAGCAGCTACCCGGGTACCCGGGGGGTCAATGAGCAGTTCTTC. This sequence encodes CASSYPGTRGVNEQFF. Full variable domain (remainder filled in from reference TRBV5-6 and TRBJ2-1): DAGVTQSPTHLIKTRGQQVTLRCSPKSGHDTVSWYQQALGQGPQFIFQYYEEEERQRGNFPDRFSGHQFPNYSSELNVNALLLGDSALYLCASSYPGTRGVNEQFFGPGTRLTVL.

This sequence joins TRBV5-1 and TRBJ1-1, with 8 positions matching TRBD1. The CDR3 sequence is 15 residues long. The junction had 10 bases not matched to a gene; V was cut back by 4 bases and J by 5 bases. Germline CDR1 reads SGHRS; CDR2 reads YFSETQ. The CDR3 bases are TGCGCCAGCAGCCCCTATGGACAGGGAAGTACTGAAGCTTTCTTT. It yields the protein CASSPYGQGSTEAFF.

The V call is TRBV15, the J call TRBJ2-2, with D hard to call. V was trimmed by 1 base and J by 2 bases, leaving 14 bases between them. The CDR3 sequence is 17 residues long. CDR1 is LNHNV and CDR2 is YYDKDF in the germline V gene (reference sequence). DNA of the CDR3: TGTGCCACCAGCAGAGTAGGCGGATTGGGAAACACCGGGGAGCTGTTTTTT. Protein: CATSRVGGLGNTGELFF. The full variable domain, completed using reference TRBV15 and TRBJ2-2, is DAMVIQNPRYQVTQFGKPVTLSCSQTLNHNVMYWYQQKSSQAPKLLFHYYDKDFNNEADTPDNFQSRRPNTSFCFLDIRSPGLGDTAMYLCATSRVGGLGNTGELFFGEGSRLTVL.

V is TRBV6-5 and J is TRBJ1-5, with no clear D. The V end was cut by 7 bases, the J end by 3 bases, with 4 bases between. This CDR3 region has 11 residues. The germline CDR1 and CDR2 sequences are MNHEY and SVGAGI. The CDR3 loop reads CASTDNQPQHF. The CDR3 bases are TGTGCCAGCACCGACAATCAGCCCCAGCATTTT.

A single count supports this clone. The CDR3, as DNA: TGTGCCAGCAGCTTGACGCCCGAGGGTTCACCCCTCCACTTT. Translated: CASSLTPEGSPLHF. This chain uses TRBV5-8 with TRBJ1-6, with D hard to call. The V gene's germline CDR1 is SGHTS and CDR2 YDEGEE. There are 14 residues in the CDR3. Trimming took 1 base from V and 9 from J, leaving 11 bases between them.